The clone carrying this T cell receptor (beta chain) was picked up a small number of times. The CDR3 spans 19 residues. The junction had 11 bases not matched to a gene; V was cut back by 3 bases and J by 2 bases. Germline CDR1 and CDR2: SGHNT and YYREEE (reference sequence). This table comes from immunoSEQ multiplex PCR, and its TCRdb copy is limited to in-frame clones, with some not included. The sample holds fewer than 300,000 clones, approximately 80% seen once. These data belong to a study of control samples from healthy donors and cancer patients. This TCR derives from a woman aged 55 to 70 with lung cancer. The chain carries TRBV5-4 and TRBJ2-5; TRBD2 agrees at 15 bases. Sequenced: PBMCs. This CDR3 is CASSSGLAGGPMAQETQYF. The CDR3 DNA follows: TGTGCCAGCAGCTCAGGACTAGCGGGGGGGCCAATGGCTCAAGAGACCCAGTACTTC.